These 10 T cell receptor beta chains share one sample of origin, sequenced in a study of control samples from healthy donors and cancer patients. Clones were read by immunoSEQ multiplex PCR, and TCRdb kept only the in-frame ones, dropping some. The sample records fewer than 200,000 clones, 70% to 90% being singletons. The sample consisted of blood. Receptors were obtained from a woman aged 25 to 39 in good health.

The J gene is TRBJ1-1, the V gene TRBV19; tentative D call: TRBD1 (5 bases). Germline-derived CDR1 and CDR2 are LNHDA and SQIVND (reference sequence). The CDR3 has 14 residues. The germline V and J ends were trimmed by 3 bases and 0 bases, with 8 bases remaining between them. As DNA, the CDR3 is TGTGCCAGTAGTATGTGGGGGGTGAACACTGAAGCTTTCTTT. This translates into CASSMWGVNTEAFF.

The rearrangement links TRBV3-1 (or the pseudogene TRBV3-2) to TRBJ2-2; no reliable D call. The germline gives CDR1 LGHDT, CDR2 YNNKEL (reference sequence). This CDR3 is built from 14 residues. Trimming removed 4 bases from V and 4 bases from J, with 10 bases in between. The CDR3 bases are TGTGCCAGCAGCCCCCCTCTAATCACCGGGGAGCTGTTTTTT. It codes for CASSPPLITGELFF.

This clone has just a few counts. The V gene is TRBV2, the J gene TRBJ1-3; D remains ambiguous. Trimming pared 7 bases from V and 3 bases from J, leaving 13 bases between. The CDR3 sequence is 14 residues long. CDR1 is SNHLY and CDR2 is FYNNEI in the germline V gene. Here the CDR3 reads CASKAPEIGNTIYF. For the CDR3, the DNA is TGTGCCAGCAAAGCCCCGGAAATTGGAAACACCATATATTTT.

The V and J genes are TRBV19 and TRBJ1-5; D ambiguous. The CDR3 covers 14 residues. Germline loops: CDR1 LNHDA, CDR2 SQIVND (reference sequence). Trimming removed 3 bases at V and 5 bases at J, with 11 bases between. CDR3: CASSIWARDQPQHF. The CDR3 nucleotides are TGTGCCAGTAGTATCTGGGCGAGGGATCAGCCCCAGCATTTT.

J is TRBJ2-7 and V is TRBV9, with 10 positions matching TRBD2. The length of the CDR3 is 15 residues. Per the germline V gene, CDR1 is SGDLS and CDR2 is YYNGEE. J lost 3 bases, V lost 0 bases, and 3 bases had no gene match. The CDR3 loop is CASSVGSGGDYEQYF. CDR3 sequence (DNA): TGTGCCAGCAGCGTAGGAAGCGGGGGGGACTACGAGCAGTACTTC.

This sequence joins TRBV28 and TRBJ1-3; TRBD1 matches at 8 bases. The CDR3 spans 15 residues. Germline loops: CDR1 MDHEN, CDR2 SYDVKM. The V segment lost 5 bases and the J segment 2 bases; nucleotides outside the gene matches: 5. This chain's CDR3 is CASSQPTGAGNTIYF. The CDR3 DNA sequence: TGTGCCAGCAGTCAACCGACAGGGGCTGGAAACACCATATATTTT. The variable domain in full, with the rest retrieved from reference TRBV28 and TRBJ1-3, is DVKVTQSSRYLVKRTGEKVFLECVQDMDHENMFWYRQDPGLGLRLIYFSYDVKMKEKGDIPEGYSVSREKKERFSLILESASTNQTSMYLCASSQPTGAGNTIYFGEGSWLTVV.

The V gene is TRBV19, the J gene TRBJ1-2, with no clear D. The V gene's germline CDR1 is LNHDA and CDR2 SQIVND (reference sequence). CDR3 length: 15 residues. The V and J ends lost 4 bases and 6 bases respectively, with 18 bases between them. The CDR3: CASSTSGPRRDGYTF. Written as DNA, the CDR3 is TGTGCCAGTAGTACTTCCGGGCCACGAAGGGATGGCTACACCTTC.

The CDR3 here is CASRGTGEGYGYTF. CDR3 DNA sequence: TGTGCCAGCAGGGGTACAGGGGAAGGCTATGGCTACACCTTC. This sequence joins TRBV27 and TRBJ1-2, with TRBD1 matching over 7 bases. CDR1 and CDR2 (germline): MNHEY, SMNVEV (reference sequence). CDR3 length: 14 residues. With V trimmed by 6 bases and J by 4 bases, 8 bases remained unmatched.

The chain employs TRBV2 and TRBJ1-3; D gene ambiguous. The CDR3 is 13 amino acids. CDR1 and CDR2 (germline): SNHLY, FYNNEI. V lost 5 bases and J 4 bases, leaving 9 bases between the germline ends. The CDR3 region is CASSNLGGNTIYF. For the CDR3, the DNA is TGTGCCAGCAGTAATCTGGGGGGAAACACCATATATTTT.

This chain uses TRBV5-4 with TRBJ2-3, with no clear D. This CDR3 spans 16 amino acids. The V and J ends lost 2 bases and 2 bases respectively, with 15 bases between them. CDR1 and CDR2 from the germline V gene are SGHNT and YYREEE (reference sequence). For the CDR3, the DNA is TGTGCCAGCAGCTTCAGGCCGTCGCCCACCACAGATACGCAGTATTTT. It specifies CASSFRPSPTTDTQYF.